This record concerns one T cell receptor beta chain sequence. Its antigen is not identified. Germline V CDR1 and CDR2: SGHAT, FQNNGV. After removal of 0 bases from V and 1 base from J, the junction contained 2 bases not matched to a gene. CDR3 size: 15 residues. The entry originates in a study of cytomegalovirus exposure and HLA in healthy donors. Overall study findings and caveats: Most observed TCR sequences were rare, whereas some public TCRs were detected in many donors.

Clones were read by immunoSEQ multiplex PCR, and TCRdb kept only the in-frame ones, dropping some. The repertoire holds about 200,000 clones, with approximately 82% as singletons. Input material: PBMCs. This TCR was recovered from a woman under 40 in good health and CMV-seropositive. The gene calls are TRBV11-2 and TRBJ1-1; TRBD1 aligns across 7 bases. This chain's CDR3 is CASSLEGQANTEAFF. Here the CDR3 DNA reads TGTGCCAGCAGCTTAGAAGGACAGGCGAACACTGAAGCTTTCTTT.